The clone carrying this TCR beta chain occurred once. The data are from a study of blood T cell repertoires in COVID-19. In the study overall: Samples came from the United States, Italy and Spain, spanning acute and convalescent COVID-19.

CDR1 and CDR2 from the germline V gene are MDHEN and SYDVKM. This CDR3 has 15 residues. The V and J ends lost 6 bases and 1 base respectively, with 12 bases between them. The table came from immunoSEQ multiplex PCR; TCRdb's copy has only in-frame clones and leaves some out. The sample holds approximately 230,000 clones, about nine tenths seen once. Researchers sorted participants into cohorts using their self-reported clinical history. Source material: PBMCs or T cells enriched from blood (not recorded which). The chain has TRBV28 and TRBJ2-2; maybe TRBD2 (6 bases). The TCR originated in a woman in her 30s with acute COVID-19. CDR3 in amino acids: CASRDQGLNTGELFF. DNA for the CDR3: TGTGCCAGCAGAGATCAGGGACTGAACACCGGGGAGCTGTTTTTT.